Below are 11 T cell receptor beta chains sequenced from a single sample in a study of blood T cells in healthy people across ages. Then a second PCR, running roughly 7 to 11 cycles, was carried out with a sample-barcoded 5' primer and a J-beta primer mix. TCRdb recomputed calls from the 5' RACE reads with MiXCR, one row per CDR3 protein. The sample has more than 650,000 distinct CDR3 sequences; roughly 50% are singletons. Sequenced: blood. These receptors all stem from a man older than 75 in good health.

The V and J genes are TRBV5-6 and TRBJ2-7, with a possible D match to TRBD1 (5 bases). The germline CDR1 and CDR2 sequences are SGHDT and YYEEEE. Trimming stripped 5 bases from V and 6 bases from J, with 15 bases between. The CDR3 spans 13 residues. CDR3 DNA: TGTGCCAGCAGGATCAGGGTGACGGGCGAGCAGTACTTC. Translating it yields CASRIRVTGEQYF.

The J gene is TRBJ1-2, the V gene TRBV24-1; 7 positions agree with TRBD1. The CDR3 extends over 14 amino acids. Germline-derived CDR1 and CDR2 are KGHDR and SFDVKD. V lost 4 bases to trimming and J lost 4 bases; unmatched junction nucleotides: 5. This chain's CDR3 is CATSDWDSAYGYTF. CDR3 bases: TGTGCCACCAGTGACTGGGACAGCGCCTATGGCTACACCTTC.

This rearrangement joins TRBV7-2 to TRBJ2-1, with D maybe TRBD2 (5 bases). Trimming removed 3 bases from V and 8 bases from J, with 20 bases in between. Germline CDR1 reads SGHTA; CDR2 reads FQGNSA. The CDR3 loop spans 16 amino acids. CDR3 region: CASSLTGSPEFYEQFF. CDR3 DNA sequence: TGTGCCAGCAGCTTGACGGGGAGCCCCGAGTTCTATGAGCAGTTCTTC.

This chain uses TRBV7-9 with TRBJ2-4; 8 bases map to TRBD1. This CDR3 comprises 15 residues. Per the germline V gene, CDR1 is SEHNR and CDR2 is FQNEAQ (reference sequence). Trimming removed 1 base from V and 8 bases from J; junction bases left unmatched: 7. The CDR3 DNA reads TGTGCCAGCAGCTTAGGATGGCAGGGGGCAGACATTCAGTACTTC. Translated: CASSLGWQGADIQYF.

V and J are TRBV12-3 or TRBV12-4 and TRBJ1-2, with D maybe TRBD1 (5 bases). This CDR3 contains 15 residues. Trimming stripped 6 bases from V and 4 bases from J, with 18 bases between. The CDR3 sequence: CASSPWGSPVYGYTF. The CDR3 bases are TGTGCCAGCAGCCCCTGGGGGTCACCCGTCTATGGCTACACCTTC.

This clonotype was counted once. CDR3 loop: CAISSSLSGAGRYAYF. CDR3 nucleotides: TGTGCCATCAGTTCCTCCTTATCGGGAGCAGGAAGATACGCGTATTTT. The chain uses TRBV10-3 and TRBJ2-3; D is perhaps TRBD2 (6 bases). The germline V gene has CDR1 ENHRY and CDR2 SYGVKD. CDR3 size: 16 residues. Trimming took 5 bases from V and 14 from J, leaving 29 bases between them.

This rearrangement joins TRBV7-9 to TRBJ2-1; D is undetermined. The V and J ends lost 5 bases and 1 base respectively, with 9 bases between them. Germline V CDR1 and CDR2: SEHNR, FQNEAQ (reference sequence). The CDR3 runs 14 residues. The CDR3 DNA sequence: TGTGCCAGCAGCGGGCCCGCATCCTACAATGAGCAGTTCTTC. This codes for CASSGPASYNEQFF.

The rearrangement uses TRBV2 and TRBJ2-5, with D possibly being TRBD1 (6 bases). There are 14 residues in the CDR3. Germline V lookup: CDR1 SNHLY, CDR2 FYNNEI. V gave up 6 bases and J gave up 3 bases, with 14 bases separating them. This chain's CDR3 is CASSQQGSKETQYF. As DNA, the CDR3 is TGTGCCAGCAGCCAACAGGGATCCAAAGAGACCCAGTACTTC.

This clonotype was detected a few times. This chain connects TRBV20-1 to TRBJ1-2, with 9 bases that match TRBD1. Per germline, CDR1 DFQATT and CDR2 SNEGSKA (reference sequence). This CDR3 comprises 15 residues. V shed 8 bases, J shed 5 bases, and the junction held 15 bases outside the gene matches. The CDR3, as DNA: TGCAGTCTCCCACCAACGGGACAGGGACAATATGGCTACACCTTC. Protein product: CSLPPTGQGQYGYTF.

The CDR3 reads CASSPQGLAGEETQYF. DNA for the CDR3: TGTGCCAGCTCACCACAGGGACTAGCGGGAGAAGAGACCCAGTACTTC. V gene TRBV18 combines with J gene TRBJ2-5, with TRBD2 matching 14 bases. This CDR3 spans 16 amino acids. The V segment lost 1 base and the J segment 3 bases; nucleotides outside the gene matches: 1. Germline assignment: CDR1 KGHSH and CDR2 LQKENI.

V usage is TRBV12-3 or TRBV12-4 and J usage is TRBJ2-1; D not resolved. Trimming shortened V by 3 bases and J by 12 bases, and 12 bases separated the two germline ends. CDR3 length equals 12 residues. This chain's CDR3 is CASSLQASGQFF. The CDR3 nucleotides read TGTGCCAGCAGTTTGCAGGCATCGGGGCAGTTCTTC.